These T cell receptor beta chains were read from a single sample in a study of blood T cell repertoires in COVID-19. Only in-frame clones appear in the TCRdb table, and some are missing; sequencing was by immunoSEQ multiplex PCR. In the table there are approximately 500,000 clones, 85% to 90% of which are singletons. The sample taken for sequencing was PBMCs or T cells enriched from blood (not recorded which). These receptors were taken from a woman aged 35 to 49 who had recovered from COVID-19. Each CDR3 is given with its conserved first and last residue. The D gene is left open where the match is weak. Part of the rows lack a size; the others show once, few, many or a class for expanded clones.

D: .; V: TRBV14; J: TRBJ2-7; size: .; CDR3: CASSQGRVQRHEQYF; DNA: TGTGCCAGCAGCCAAGGCAGGGTCCAGAGGCACGAGCAGTACTTC
D: .; V: TRBV4-2; J: TRBJ1-2; size: .; CDR3: CASSQDSTGIFGYTF; DNA: TGTGCCAGCAGCCAAGATTCCACAGGGATCTTTGGCTACACCTTC
D: .; V: TRBV9; J: TRBJ1-2; size: .; CDR3: CASSVGQDYGYTF; DNA: TGTGCCAGCAGCGTAGGGCAGGACTATGGCTACACCTTC
D: TRBD1; V: TRBV19; J: TRBJ2-7; size: .; CDR3: CASSGTGPPSYEQYF; DNA: TGTGCCAGTAGTGGGACAGGACCACCCTCCTACGAGCAGTACTTC
D: .; V: TRBV19; J: TRBJ2-1; size: .; CDR3: CASSIGLASYNEQFF; DNA: TGTGCCAGTAGTATCGGGCTAGCTTCCTACAATGAGCAGTTCTTC
D: TRBD1; V: TRBV5-1; J: TRBJ1-1; size: .; CDR3: CASSTQGYTEAFF; DNA: TGCGCCAGCAGCACACAGGGGTACACTGAAGCTTTCTTT
D: .; V: TRBV11-2; J: TRBJ2-3; size: .; CDR3: CASSLDRMSSFSTDTQYF; DNA: TGTGCCAGCAGCTTAGATCGTATGTCGTCCTTTAGCACAGATACGCAGTATTTT
D: .; V: TRBV27; J: TRBJ1-6; size: once; CDR3: CASSTYVYSPLHF; DNA: TGTGCCAGCAGTACCTACGTGTATTCACCCCTCCACTTT
D: .; V: TRBV18; J: TRBJ1-5; size: .; CDR3: CASSYDRSGQPQHF; DNA: TGTGCCAGCTCATACGACAGGAGCGGTCAGCCCCAGCATTTT
D: .; V: TRBV7-2; J: TRBJ1-2; size: .; CDR3: CASSSVEWSYGYTF; DNA: TGTGCCAGCAGCTCGGTCGAGTGGAGTTATGGCTACACCTTC
D: .; V: TRBV10-3; J: TRBJ2-5; size: .; CDR3: CAISEPGIQETQYF; DNA: TGTGCCATCAGTGAACCAGGTATCCAAGAGACCCAGTACTTC
D: TRBD1; V: TRBV2; J: TRBJ1-5; size: once; CDR3: CASSPGQDYQPQHF; DNA: TGTGCCAGCAGCCCGGGACAGGACTATCAGCCCCAGCATTTT
D: TRBD1; V: TRBV6-5; J: TRBJ1-1; size: .; CDR3: CASRTTGDTEAFF; DNA: TGTGCCAGCAGAACTACAGGGGATACTGAAGCTTTCTTT
D: TRBD1; V: TRBV7-2; J: TRBJ2-7; size: .; CDR3: CASSFTGTGLRRYEQYF; DNA: TGTGCCAGCAGCTTCACAGGGACAGGGCTGAGAAGATACGAGCAGTACTTC
D: TRBD1; V: TRBV30; J: TRBJ2-1; size: .; CDR3: CAFGQGGEQFF; DNA: TGTGCCTTTGGACAGGGTGGGGAGCAGTTCTTC
D: .; V: TRBV5-6; J: TRBJ2-7; size: few; CDR3: CASSVSPGDEQYF; DNA: TGTGCCAGCAGCGTGTCTCCAGGGGACGAGCAGTACTTC
D: TRBD1; V: TRBV19; J: TRBJ1-6; size: .; CDR3: CASSTQGANSYNSPLHF; DNA: TGTGCCAGTAGTACCCAGGGGGCCAACTCCTATAATTCACCCCTCCACTTT